This TCR beta chain was recorded in a study of blood T cell repertoires in COVID-19 (dated by TCRdb to the early 2020s). Study-wide context: The collaborator samples originated in the United States, Italy and Spain and spanned the acute and convalescent phases of COVID-19. The material from the prospective study consisted of cDNA or gDNA derived from T cells, B-cell-depleted T cells, or PBMCs. Deeply sampled blood TCRbeta repertoires from subjects exposed to, actively infected with, or recovered from COVID-19 were included in the dataset. The repertoires were made available in a free public database intended to serve as a resource for research on the immune response to SARS-CoV-2. Samples were obtained from the ongoing ImmuneRACE study (first 160 participants) and from about 1,300 subjects provided by 6 global collaborators. The sample metadata nearly always contained a de-identified subject ID, COVID-19 status, age in years and sex. Where available, HLA class I and class II types were taken from metadata supplied by the sample provider and were not determined by assay-based typing. Results and caveats for the whole study, not just this receptor: How much clinical and demographic metadata was included differed by source and by participant, and the metadata was provided uncurated.

In regard to this clone: The target of this receptor is not known. Base qualities were left out, and no much larger clone turns up one base away.

TCRbeta CDR3 regions were amplified from genomic DNA by means of the immunoSEQ Assay, a bias-controlled multiplex PCR. The original pipeline was this. The number of nucleated cells in each sample was estimated by amplification of reference gene primers within the assay. To quantify the absolute abundance of each unique TCRbeta CDR3 rearrangement, sequence reads were collapsed and filtered. Productive Simpson clonality was computed per sample as the square root of Simpson's diversity index over productive rearrangements. TCRdb stores this immuneACCESS table with in-frame sequences only. Part of the clones is absent; in the studies checked, under half of the shortfall reflects unresolved V genes, and no reason is known for the rest. The D gene and trimming were derived from the DNA, and the V and J assignments and clone size from that table. The sample has about 130,000 clones on record, about four fifths of them singletons. Approximately 12% of the sample goes to the ten largest clones.

Collaborating institutions collected whole blood in K2EDTA tubes following their own protocols. For TCRbeta analysis, collaborators shipped samples as frozen whole blood, isolated PBMCs, or DNA extracted from either of those sample types. The source of this sequence is a woman aged 55-70 years with acute or convalescent COVID-19. The sequenced sample was peripheral blood.

The nucleotides are TGTGCCAGCTCACCGGACAGGGCGTCTAATGAAAAACTGTTTTTT. It codes for CASSPDRASNEKLFF. The chain is made from TRBV18 and TRBJ1-4; TRBD1 matches 8 bases in the middle. From the cysteine through the phenylalanine, the CDR3 covers 15 amino acids. Just CDR3 DNA is preserved here, 45 bases in frame from base 1. V ends up 3 bases short and J 3 bases short, with an unmatched junction base count of 3. The germline V gene encodes CDR1 KGHSH and CDR2 LQKENI.